This T cell receptor beta chain was captured by sequencing in a study of blood T cell repertoires in COVID-19. Overall study context: Acute-phase and convalescent COVID-19 samples originated in the United States, Italy and Spain.

This clone was observed a single time. In germline, CDR1 is SGHTA, CDR2 FQGNSA. Trimming removed 3 bases from V and 5 bases from J, with 8 bases in between. The CDR3 runs to 14 residues. The table came from immunoSEQ multiplex PCR; TCRdb's copy has only in-frame clones and leaves some out. The repertoire consists of 200,000 to 250,000 clones, with approximately 80% occurring once and the leading ten covering 1.5% to 2%. V gene TRBV7-2 combines with J gene TRBJ1-6; no definite D call. Sequences were obtained from PBMCs or T cells enriched from blood (not recorded which). The receptor's source is a man in his sixties who had recovered from COVID-19. Here the CDR3 DNA reads TGTGCCAGCAGCTTCTCAAGCAATAATTCACCCCTCCACTTT. Residues: CASSFSSNNSPLHF.